These T cell receptor beta chains were read from a single sample in a study of cytomegalovirus exposure and HLA in healthy donors. The data were produced by immunoSEQ multiplex PCR, yet TCRdb's version contains in-frame clones alone and is incomplete. Counted here are 150,000 to 200,000 clones, roughly 80% occurring once; the ten biggest clones make up roughly 8%. Sequencing was carried out using PBMCs. Receptor source: a woman aged 35 to 49 in good health and CMV-seropositive. The CDR3 runs from the conserved cysteine through the conserved F or W. A D gene is named only where the DNA matches it firmly. Size is omitted from some rows. Given values are once, few, many or a class for expanded clones.

>few|TRBJ1-1|TRBV28|TRBD1
TGTGCCAGCAGTTTGGTACAGGGGGTTGCTGAAGCTTTCTTT
CASSLVQGVAEAFF
>.|TRBJ1-5|TRBV6-1|.
TGTGCCAGCAGGCTGGGAGGATATCAGCCCCAGCATTTT
CASRLGGYQPQHF
>.|TRBJ2-2|TRBV7-3|.
TGTGCCAGCAGCCCCAGGGTCGTGAACACCGGGGAGCTGTTTTTT
CASSPRVVNTGELFF
>.|TRBJ1-6|TRBV6-5|.
TGTGCCAGCAGTTACGTTCTCAATTCACCCCTCCACTTT
CASSYVLNSPLHF
>.|TRBJ2-5|TRBV29-1|TRBD2
TGCAGCGTTAAGACTAGCGGGAGGGCCGGGGAGACCCAGTACTTC
CSVKTSGRAGETQYF
>.|TRBJ1-2|TRBV7-3|.
TGTGCCAGCAGCTTATCGGGGGGCTCGGGTGGCTACACCTTC
CASSLSGGSGGYTF
>.|TRBJ1-1|TRBV2|.
TGTGCCAGCAGTGAAGCGCGAGGGAGCGCTTTCTTT
CASSEARGSAFF
>few|TRBJ2-3|TRBV5-6|.
TGTGCCAGCAGCTTCATCACAGGGTCCGGAGATACGCAGTATTTT
CASSFITGSGDTQYF
>.|TRBJ1-3|TRBV11-2|.
TGTGCCAGCAGCCGGGAAAGAAACACCATATATTTT
CASSRERNTIYF
>.|TRBJ1-1|TRBV25-1|.
TGTGCCAGCGTCGACAGGCATAACACTGAAGCTTTCTTT
CASVDRHNTEAFF
>.|TRBJ2-1|TRBV7-2|TRBD2
TGTGCCAGCACCTTGGGACTAGCGGGAGTCAATGAGCAGTTCTTC
CASTLGLAGVNEQFF
>.|TRBJ1-2|TRBV15|.
TGTGCCACCAGCAGTAAACAGGGCAACTATGGCTACACCTTC
CATSSKQGNYGYTF
>.|TRBJ1-4|TRBV5-1|TRBD1
TGCGCCAGCAGACTGAGCCCAACAGGGGATGAAAAACTGTTTTTT
CASRLSPTGDEKLFF
>.|TRBJ1-2|TRBV30|TRBD1
TGTGCCTGGACCATGGACTGGACAGGGAATGGCTACACCTTC
CAWTMDWTGNGYTF
>.|TRBJ2-1|TRBV29-1|.
TGCAGCGTTGCAACCCCCCTATACAATGAGCAGTTCTTC
CSVATPLYNEQFF
>.|TRBJ2-1|TRBV9|TRBD2
TGTGCCAGCAGCGTAGTGACTAGCGGCTACAATGAGCAGTTCTTC
CASSVVTSGYNEQFF
>.|TRBJ2-1|TRBV4-3|TRBD2
TGCGCCAGCAGCCAAACTCGGACTAGCGGGCTCCACAATGAGCAGTTCTTC
CASSQTRTSGLHNEQFF
>.|TRBJ2-1|TRBV18|.
TGTGCCAGCTCACCCCCCCGGGGGAGCTCCTACAATGAGCAGTTCTTC
CASSPPRGSSYNEQFF
>.|TRBJ2-7|TRBV29-1|.
TGCAGCGTCGAATTTCAGGGTTACTACGAGCAGTACTTC
CSVEFQGYYEQYF
>.|TRBJ2-7|TRBV28|.
TGTGCCAGCAGTTTAGTGGCAGGGAGGAACGAGCAGTACTTC
CASSLVAGRNEQYF
>.|TRBJ2-7|TRBV7-2|TRBD1
TGTGCCAGCAGCTTAGCTGGGACAGAGGTCTACGAGCAGTACTTC
CASSLAGTEVYEQYF
>.|TRBJ1-2|TRBV6-1|.
TGTGCCAGCATTCCTCCTACAGGGAACTATGGCTACACCTTC
CASIPPTGNYGYTF
>.|TRBJ2-7|TRBV5-1|TRBD2
TGCGCCAGCAGCAGAACAACCGGGACTAGTATAAGCGAGCAGTACTTC
CASSRTTGTSISEQYF
>.|TRBJ2-5|TRBV2|TRBD2
TGTGCCAGCAATACGGGAAGGCGGGGGTCTGAGCAGTACTTC
CASNTGRRGSEQYF
>.|TRBJ2-7|TRBV14|TRBD1
TGTGCCAGCAGCCCGGGGCGAAACAGGGGATCCTACGAGCAGTACTTC
CASSPGRNRGSYEQYF
>.|TRBJ1-3|TRBV28|TRBD1
TGTGCCAGCAGAAGAGACAGGGTGGGGGGAAACACCATATATTTT
CASRRDRVGGNTIYF
>.|TRBJ2-5|TRBV18|.
TGTGCCACTCAAAAATCAGGGGCCGCCCAAGAGACCCAGTACTTC
CATQKSGAAQETQYF
>once|TRBJ2-2|TRBV28|.
TGTGCCAGCAGTTCCGTAACCGGGGAGCTGTTTTTT
CASSSVTGELFF
>.|TRBJ1-2|TRBV29-1|TRBD1
TGCAGCGTTGAGACAGGGGTCTATGGCTACACCTTC
CSVETGVYGYTF
>many|TRBJ2-1|TRBV6-5|TRBD2
TGTGCCAGCAGTTACGGCCTAGCGGGAGTAGGTGAGCAGTTCTTC
CASSYGLAGVGEQFF
>once|TRBJ2-3|TRBV4-3|TRBD2
TGCGCCAGCAGCCCTTCCGGACTAGCGGGACCAGATACGCAGTATTTT
CASSPSGLAGPDTQYF
>.|TRBJ2-3|TRBV5-1|.
TGCGCCAGCAGCCGGGGTACTATGGACGATACGCAGTATTTT
CASSRGTMDDTQYF